The source of this TCR beta chain is a study of regulatory T cells in long-lasting Graves disease. Germline CDR1 reads GTSNPN; CDR2 reads SVGIG (reference sequence). This CDR3 contains 16 residues. The germline V and J ends were trimmed by 0 bases and 7 bases, with 19 bases remaining between them. Time point reported: newly diagnosed GD, antithyroid drugs for less than 3 months. Extracted PBMC RNA gave rise to the TCR library. The peripheral blood volume drawn was approximately 9.5 milliliters, and it was collected into EDTA tubes. Libraries of TCR beta came from iRepertoire HTBI primers plus Arm-PCR of CDR3 regions. A single record per CDR3 protein comes from TCRdb applying MiXCR to the multiplex PCR reads. The sample lists approximately 400,000 distinct CDR3 sequences, 14% to 15% seen once, with 16% in the top ten. At least ten counts were recorded for this clonotype. The same sample was also used in a study of T cells in Graves' hyperthyroidism and ophthalmopathy. This second study notes: First-round RT-PCR targeting the TCR CDR3 was performed with the HTBI primer set. Ophthalmopathy was identified by the model a median about seven months ahead of onset.

The TCR originated in a woman in her 30s with Graves disease. The sequencing used peripheral blood mononuclear cells (PBMCs), collected at new diagnosis, from a patient treated with antithyroid drugs. V and J are TRBV30 and TRBJ2-1; D is perhaps TRBD1 or TRBD2 (5 bases each). The CDR3 spells CAWSVGARRRGNEQFF. The CDR3 coding sequence is TGTGCCTGGAGTGTAGGGGCTAGGCGCCGAGGGAATGAGCAGTTCTTC.